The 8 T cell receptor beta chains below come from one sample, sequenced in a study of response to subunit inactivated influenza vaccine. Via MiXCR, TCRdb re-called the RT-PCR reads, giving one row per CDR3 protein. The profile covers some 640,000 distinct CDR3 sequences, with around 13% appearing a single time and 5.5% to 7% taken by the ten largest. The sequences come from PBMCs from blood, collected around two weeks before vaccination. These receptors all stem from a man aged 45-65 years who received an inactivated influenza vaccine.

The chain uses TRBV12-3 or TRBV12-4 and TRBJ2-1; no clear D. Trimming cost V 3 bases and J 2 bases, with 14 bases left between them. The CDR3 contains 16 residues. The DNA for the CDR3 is TGTGCCAGCAGTTTTGGCCAAAGTGTTACCTACAATGAGCAGTTCTTC. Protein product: CASSFGQSVTYNEQFF.

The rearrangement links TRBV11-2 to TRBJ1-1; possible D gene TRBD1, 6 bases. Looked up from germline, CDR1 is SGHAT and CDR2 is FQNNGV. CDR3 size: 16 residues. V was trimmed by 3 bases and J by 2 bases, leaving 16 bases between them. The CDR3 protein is CASSFDSRGANTEAFF. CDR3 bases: TGTGCCAGCAGCTTTGATTCTAGGGGGGCAAACACTGAAGCTTTCTTT.

DNA of the CDR3: TGCAGTGCTAGAGGAGTTGACAGGGTCGGGACTGAAGCTTTCTTT. Its translation is CSARGVDRVGTEAFF. The gene calls are TRBV20-1 and TRBJ1-1; TRBD1 matches 7 bases. The CDR3 covers 15 residues. V shed 1 base and J 5 bases; nucleotides not matched to a gene: 10. Germline V gives CDR1 DFQATT, CDR2 SNEGSKA (reference sequence).

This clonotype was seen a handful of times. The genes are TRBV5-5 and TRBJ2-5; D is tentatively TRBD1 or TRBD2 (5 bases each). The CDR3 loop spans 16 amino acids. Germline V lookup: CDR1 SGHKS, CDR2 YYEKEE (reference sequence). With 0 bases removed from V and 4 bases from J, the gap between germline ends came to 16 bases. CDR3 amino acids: CASSLEGTRWGETQYF. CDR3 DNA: TGTGCCAGCAGCTTGGAAGGGACCCGGTGGGGAGAGACCCAGTACTTC.

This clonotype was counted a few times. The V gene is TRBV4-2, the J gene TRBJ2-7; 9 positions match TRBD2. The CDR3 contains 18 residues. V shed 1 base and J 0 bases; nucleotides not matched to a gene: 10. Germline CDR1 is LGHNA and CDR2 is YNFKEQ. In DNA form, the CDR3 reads TGTGCCAGCAGCCAAGGTGATAGCGGGAGTATTAACTCCTACGAGCAGTACTTC. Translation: CASSQGDSGSINSYEQYF.

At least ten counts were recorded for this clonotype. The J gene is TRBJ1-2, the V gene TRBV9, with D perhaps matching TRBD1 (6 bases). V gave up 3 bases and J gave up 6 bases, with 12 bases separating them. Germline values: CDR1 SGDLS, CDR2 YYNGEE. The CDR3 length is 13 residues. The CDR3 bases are TGTGCCAGCAGCGAGGGGGTCTTTGATGGCTACACCTTC. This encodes CASSEGVFDGYTF.

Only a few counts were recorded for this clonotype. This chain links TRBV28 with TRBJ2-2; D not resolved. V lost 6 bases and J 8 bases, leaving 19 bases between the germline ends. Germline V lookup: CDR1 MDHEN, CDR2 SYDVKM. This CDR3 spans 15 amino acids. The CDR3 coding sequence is TGTGCCAGCAGCCAGGTTCCACGCGTTGGGGGGGAGCTGTTTTTT. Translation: CASSQVPRVGGELFF.

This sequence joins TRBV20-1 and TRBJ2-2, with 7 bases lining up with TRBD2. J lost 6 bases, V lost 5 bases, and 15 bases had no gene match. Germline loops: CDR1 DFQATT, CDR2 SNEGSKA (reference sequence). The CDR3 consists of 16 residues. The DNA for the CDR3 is TGCAGTGCTCTTCTTTTTGGCGGGAGAGATTCCGGGGAGCTGTTTTTT. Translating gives CSALLFGGRDSGELFF.